The entry below describes one TCR beta chain. This clonotype has just a few counts. The antigen this receptor binds is unknown. No much larger clone is present one base from it, and per-base qualities are unavailable. Taken with the paper, the label for time point translates to: five sample-tagged time points from pre-transplant (day -1) to day 368 post-transplant, pooled. PBMC were thawed and then stimulated for more than ten hours with a CMV IE-1 overlapping peptide library, with no transport inhibitors added. Thawed cells were rested overnight and then stimulated in R10 medium with CD28/CD49d costimulation. The IE-1 peptide library was made up of 15-amino-acid peptides with 11-amino-acid overlaps. Samples from each time point were barcoded using BD Single-Cell Multiplexing Kit Sample Tags, then pooled and stained with oligo-conjugated anti-CD45RA and sorting antibodies. A BD FACSAria III was used to sort CMV-responsive CD8+CD137+ and CD4+CD154+ T cells at 4-way purity. EDTA vacutainers were used to collect blood, which was then processed with a Ficoll gradient within 1-24 hours.

Library creation used single-cell sequencing. The sequencer was an Illumina NovaSeq 6000. For cell capture and library preparation, the team used the BD Rhapsody Targeted mRNA and AbSeq Reagent Kit in a microwell format. Libraries were prepared to cover TCR, sample tags, AbSeq, and targeted mRNA from the Human T-Cell Expression Panel plus custom TOX and TOX2 primers. An Illumina NovaSeq was used to sequence the libraries. Per the authors' processing: The analysis covered approximately 9,900 cells in total, of which 7,000 to 8,500 were CD8 T cells and approximately 4,500 were CD8 T cells with an identifiable TCR CDR3. The BD Rhapsody Targeted Analysis Pipeline, including V(D)J processing, was run on the Seven Bridges Genomics platform to process the raw data. SeqGeq 1.6.0 was used for quality control, Sample Tag demultiplexing with Lex-BDSMK, clone identification with VDJ Explorer, and Seurat clustering. A clone was considered non-expanded if it made up <1% of CD8 T cells, and considered a clonal expansion if it made up >2.5% of the sample. In TCRdb, the public reads were trimmed at Q25 with fastp and aligned with MiXCR, with productive beta chains retained. A single entry per CDR3 protein holds the most common genes and DNA from its merged rows. TCRdb assigned the V and J calls; the authors' analysis was not used. Present in this sample are roughly 20,000 distinct CDR3 sequences, roughly 38% of which were seen just once. Clones ranked in the top ten supply less than 30% of the sample.

Reading from cysteine to phenylalanine, the CDR3 counts 13 amino acids. The only DNA kept is the CDR3, 39 bases in frame from the first base. CDR1 is given as SEHNR and CDR2 as FQNEAQ, both from the germline V gene (reference sequence). V gives up 2 bases and J gives up 6 bases, and the segment between their germline ends measures 7 bases. The sample is drawn from a study of immune aging and cytomegalovirus after organ transplant (dated by TCRdb to about 2021). Looking at the study overall: All transplant recipients received three-drug immunosuppression with prednisone, tacrolimus, and mycophenolate.

Study-wide findings and limitations: Following viremia, cells with an aged phenotype rose post-transplant no matter the clone size, with the increase showing up earlier in large clones (days 200-264) than in small clones. A larger share of large clones was made up of TEMRA cells, and in the seven largest clones (roughly 2,000 cells) aged and TEMRA cells were gained while TCM cells were lost. Because CD57 was not measured in the sequencing data, a conservative gene-based aging definition was used instead.

The receptor was derived from a female donor who had a heart transplant and CMV viremia. Material: CMV peptide-activated CD4+ and CD8+ T cells sorted from blood, obtained at five time points, pooled. Sample cell subset or site, as interpreted from the label and publication: sorted CD8+CD137+ and CD4+CD154+ T cells after more than 9 h CMV IE-1 peptide stimulation. The rearranged segments are TRBV7-9 and TRBJ2-2, with the D gene possibly TRBD1 or TRBD2, each one fitting 5 bases. The DNA sequence is as follows: TGTGCCAGCAGCTTAACGGGACCCGGGGAGCTGTTTTTT. Translated, this gives CASSLTGPGELFF.